In this sample, the clone carrying this T cell receptor (beta chain) turned up once. This specimen comes from a study of blood T cell repertoires in COVID-19. The CDR3 has 13 residues. Germline assignment: CDR1 DFQATT and CDR2 SNEGSKA (reference sequence). V lost 3 bases and J lost 3, with 12 bases in between. The repertoire was sequenced with immunoSEQ multiplex PCR; TCRdb's copy has only in-frame clones and lacks some. The sample shows approximately 150,000 clones, roughly 84% of them seen only once. Material for sequencing was peripheral blood. This sequence was found in a woman aged 50 to 60 with COVID-19, enrolled during active disease. The V and J genes are TRBV20-1 and TRBJ2-7, with D tentatively TRBD2 (6 bases). CDR3 sequence: CSASGRDFYEQYF. The CDR3 DNA reads as TGCAGTGCTAGTGGCAGGGACTTCTACGAGCAGTACTTC.